The 15 T cell receptor beta chains listed next were all sequenced from one sample in a study of CD8+CD57+ T cells in acquired aplastic anemia. Previously, flow cytometry had revealed CD8+CD57+ cell expansion in the patients chosen for sequencing. Template material for TCR beta VDJ and CDR3 profiling consisted of genomic DNA. One entry per CDR3 protein, called by TCRdb with MiXCR from the reads. The sample contains a few hundred thousand distinct CDR3 sequences, 56% of which appear only once. Sample: sorted CD4+, CD8+, or CD8+CD57+ T cells (not recorded which) from PBMCs. These receptors were taken from a human donor with aplastic anemia.

The table lists this clonotype with many counts. The V gene is TRBV3-1, the J gene TRBJ2-7, with D possibly matching TRBD1 (5 bases). Germline V gene lookup returns CDR1 LGHDT and CDR2 YNNKEL (reference sequence). This CDR3 contains 15 residues. The V end lost 4 bases, the J end lost 2 bases, and 15 bases lay between the germline ends. The CDR3 sequence: CASSRTWQGPYEQYF. The CDR3 region has the DNA TGTGCCAGCAGCCGAACTTGGCAGGGCCCCTACGAGCAGTACTTC.

The genes are TRBV10-2 and TRBJ2-2; the D is unclear. Germline CDR1 is WSHSY and CDR2 is SAAADI. V was clipped by 9 bases and J by 5 bases, with 7 bases between them. CDR3 length: 11 residues. The CDR3 sequence: CASLMTGELFF. The CDR3 region has the DNA TGCGCCAGTCTTATGACCGGGGAGCTGTTTTTT.

To note about this clonotype: The junction does not match germline at one end; this may be a read error. The J gene is TRBJ1-6, the V gene TRBV19, with 10 bases that match TRBD1. Per germline, CDR1 LNHDA and CDR2 SQIVND (reference sequence). CDR3 size: 19 residues. CDR3 sequence reads: CASSTNRDRGSSHNSPLHF. The DNA for the CDR3 is TGTGCCAGTAGTACGAACCGGGACAGGGGATCCTCCCATAATTCACCCCTCCACTTT.

A single count supports this clonotype. The chain couples TRBV28 to TRBJ2-3; D is uncertain. Trimming took 5 bases from V and 1 from J, leaving 16 bases between them. The germline V gene encodes CDR1 MDHEN and CDR2 SYDVKM. The CDR3 runs to 16 residues. CDR3 bases: TGTGCCAGCAGTCTCGAGGAAGGGCAGCGCACAGATACGCAGTATTTT. Its protein product is CASSLEEGQRTDTQYF. Using reference TRBV28 and TRBJ2-3 for the parts outside the CDR3, the full variable domain is DVKVTQSSRYLVKRTGEKVFLECVQDMDHENMFWYRQDPGLGLRLIYFSYDVKMKEKGDIPEGYSVSREKKERFSLILESASTNQTSMYLCASSLEEGQRTDTQYFGPGTRLTVL.

This clonotype has ten or more counts. The rearrangement joins TRBV2 to TRBJ2-5, with 8 bases lining up with TRBD2. This CDR3 is built from 14 residues. Germline CDR1 SNHLY, CDR2 FYNNEI. The ends lost 5 bases at V and 5 bases at J; junction bases unmatched: 7. CDR3 nucleotides: TGTGCCAGCAGTATGGGGACTAGTATCGAGACCCAGTACTTC. Translating it yields CASSMGTSIETQYF.

The V gene is TRBV19, the J gene TRBJ1-6; possibly TRBD1 for D (6 bases). V was trimmed by 0 bases and J by 11 bases, leaving 17 bases between them. CDR1 and CDR2 (germline): LNHDA, SQIVND (reference sequence). The CDR3 loop spans 16 amino acids. CDR3 DNA sequence: TGTGCCAGTAGTATAGATCATACGTTACAGGGCCCACCCCTCCACTTT. This gives the protein CASSIDHTLQGPPLHF.

The chain joins TRBV15 to TRBJ2-7; TRBD1 matches at 8 bases. The germline V gene has CDR1 LNHNV and CDR2 YYDKDF (reference sequence). After removal of 1 base from V and 5 bases from J, the junction contained 4 bases not matched to a gene. CDR3 length equals 14 residues. CDR3 loop: CATSRGTGSHEQYF. CDR3 in DNA: TGTGCCACCAGCAGAGGGACAGGGTCCCACGAGCAGTACTTC. The full variable domain, its missing parts supplied by reference TRBV15 and TRBJ2-7, is DAMVIQNPRYQVTQFGKPVTLSCSQTLNHNVMYWYQQKSSQAPKLLFHYYDKDFNNEADTPDNFQSRRPNTSFCFLDIRSPGLGDTAMYLCATSRGTGSHEQYFGPGTRLTVT.

On this clonotype: Its ends do not fully match the called genes, so a read error is possible. The gene calls are TRBV7-8 and TRBJ2-7; tentative D call: TRBD2 (5 bases). The CDR3 spans 14 residues. The V gene's germline CDR1 is SGHVS and CDR2 FQNEAQ. The CDR3 loop reads CASSWPGITYEQYF. The CDR3 nucleotides read TGCGCCAGCAGCTGGCCCGGGATTACCTACGAGCAGTACTTC. Together with reference TRBV7-8 and TRBJ2-7, the CDR3 gives the full variable domain: GAGVSQSPRYKVAKRGQDVALRCDPISGHVSLFWYQQALGQGPEFLTYFQNEAQLDKSGLPSDRFFAERPEGSVSTLKIQRTQQEDSAVYLCASSWPGITYEQYFGPGTRLTVT.

Of note for this clonotype: The junction shows a germline mismatch at one end, possibly a read error. The J gene is TRBJ1-2, the V gene TRBV15, with a tentative D call TRBD1 (5 bases). This CDR3 contains 15 residues. Germline assignment: CDR1 LNHNV and CDR2 YYDKDF (reference sequence). This CDR3 reads CATRESGSGNYGYAF. In DNA, the CDR3 is TGTGCCACCAGGGAATCAGGGAGTGGGAACTATGGCTACGCCTTC.

V and J are TRBV20-1 and TRBJ2-7; D might be TRBD2 (5 bases). V was pared by 2 bases and J by 6 bases, with 14 bases between. Germline V gene sequence: CDR1 DFQATT, CDR2 SNEGSKA (reference sequence). CDR3 length: 13 amino acids. CDR3 region: CSARPAGVGEQYF. The CDR3 bases are TGCAGTGCTAGACCTGCCGGGGTGGGCGAGCAGTACTTC.

In DNA form, the CDR3 reads TGCAGTGCGATTGGGACAGGGCCCGGGGAGCTGTTTTTT. Its protein product is CSAIGTGPGELFF. This sequence joins TRBV20-1 and TRBJ2-2; 9 bases line up with TRBD1. V lost 6 bases to trimming and J lost 6 bases; unmatched junction nucleotides: 5. Looked up from germline, CDR1 is DFQATT and CDR2 is SNEGSKA (reference sequence). CDR3 size: 13 residues.

In its sample, this clonotype was seen once. A single base separates this from a much larger clone, so it may be a read error. The chain carries TRBV24-1 and TRBJ2-1, with 11 bases that match TRBD2. This CDR3 region has 14 residues. The V and J ends lost 9 bases and 6 bases, in that order; junction bases with no gene match: 6. CDR1 is KGHDR, CDR2 SFDVKD, per germline. CDR3 loop: CATVAGGPCNEQFF. The CDR3 coding sequence is TGTGCCACCGTAGCGGGAGGGCCCTGCAATGAGCAGTTCTTC.

The V call is TRBV2, the J call TRBJ2-5, with TRBD2 matching over 10 bases. In germline, CDR1 is SNHLY, CDR2 FYNNEI. V dropped 11 bases and J dropped 6; count of bases not matched to a gene: 12. There are 14 residues in the CDR3. The CDR3 is CAPTLLAGVKTQYF. The CDR3 region has the DNA TGTGCCCCCACCCTTCTAGCGGGGGTTAAGACCCAGTACTTC.

This rearrangement joins TRBV12-3 or TRBV12-4 to TRBJ1-1; no definite D call. V lost 2 bases, J lost 1 base, and 8 bases lay in between. The CDR3 runs to 14 residues. CDR3 in amino acids: CASSLFVRNTEAFF. CDR3 in DNA: TGTGCCAGCAGTTTATTTGTTAGGAACACTGAAGCTTTCTTT.

The genes are TRBV6-5 and TRBJ2-5, with no clear D. V was cut by 7 bases and J by 5 bases, with 11 bases left in between. This CDR3 has 12 amino acids. CDR1 is MNHEY, CDR2 SVGAGI, per germline. In DNA, the CDR3 is TGTGCCAGCAAAAGAGTAGGGGAGACCCAGTACTTC. Translation: CASKRVGETQYF.